Listed below are T cell receptor beta chains from one sample, sequenced in a study of T-cell memory formation after mild COVID-19. TCRdb passed the 5' RACE reads through MiXCR, listing each CDR3 protein once. The sample has approximately 440,000 distinct CDR3 sequences, around 20% seen once. The material sequenced was PBMCs or a T cell subset sorted from them (not recorded which). These receptors were obtained from an adult woman who had mild COVID-19 (a few samples of this study predate the infection). Cell type and time point are not known. The CDR3 runs from the conserved cysteine through the conserved F or W. Each record gives: V gene, J gene, D gene, clone size, CDR3 protein, CDR3 DNA. D genes are given only for firm matches. Size is stated for part of the rows, as once, few or many counts, or as a class when the clone is expanded.

v_gene: TRBV20-1
j_gene: TRBJ1-1
d_gene: NA
abundance: NA
CDR3aa: CSAPRISNTEAFF
CDR3nt: TGCAGTGCTCCTAGGATCTCTAACACTGAAGCTTTCTTT

v_gene: TRBV2
j_gene: TRBJ2-3
d_gene: NA
abundance: few
CDR3aa: CASNFVLTDTQYF
CDR3nt: TGTGCCAGCAATTTCGTCCTCACAGATACGCAGTATTTT

v_gene: TRBV28
j_gene: TRBJ2-7
d_gene: TRBD1
abundance: few
CDR3aa: CASSSPGQGAPHEQYF
CDR3nt: TGTGCCAGCAGTTCACCGGGACAGGGGGCCCCCCACGAGCAGTACTTC

v_gene: TRBV19
j_gene: TRBJ2-1
d_gene: TRBD2
abundance: NA
CDR3aa: CASSLRGLAGGFSYNEQFF
CDR3nt: TGTGCCAGTTCCCTACGCGGACTAGCGGGGGGGTTTTCCTACAATGAGCAGTTCTTC

v_gene: TRBV5-1
j_gene: TRBJ2-7
d_gene: TRBD2
abundance: few
CDR3aa: CASSHQGTSGSGEQYF
CDR3nt: TGCGCCAGCAGCCACCAAGGGACTAGCGGGAGTGGCGAGCAGTACTTC

v_gene: TRBV4-2
j_gene: TRBJ1-5
d_gene: NA
abundance: few
CDR3aa: CASSQDRQPHQPQHF
CDR3nt: TGTGCCAGCAGCCAAGATAGGCAGCCCCATCAGCCCCAGCATTTT

v_gene: TRBV28
j_gene: TRBJ1-6
d_gene: NA
abundance: few
CDR3aa: CASEAVNSPLHF
CDR3nt: TGTGCCAGCGAGGCCGTGAACTCACCCCTCCACTTT

v_gene: TRBV7-2
j_gene: TRBJ2-2
d_gene: NA
abundance: NA
CDR3aa: CASSLLETGELFF
CDR3nt: TGTGCCAGCAGCCTCCTGGAGACCGGGGAGCTGTTTTTT

v_gene: TRBV19
j_gene: TRBJ2-7
d_gene: TRBD1
abundance: NA
CDR3aa: CASSTPRQGQGYEQYF
CDR3nt: TGTGCCAGTAGTACCCCCCGACAGGGGCAGGGCTACGAGCAGTACTTC

v_gene: TRBV27
j_gene: TRBJ2-5
d_gene: NA
abundance: few
CDR3aa: CASSSGSTETQYF
CDR3nt: TGTGCCAGCAGCTCCGGGTCCACGGAGACCCAGTACTTC

v_gene: TRBV12-3/TRBV12-4
j_gene: TRBJ2-1
d_gene: NA
abundance: NA
CDR3aa: CASSLYLNNEQFF
CDR3nt: TGTGCCAGCAGTTTATATCTCAACAATGAGCAGTTCTTC

v_gene: TRBV4-1
j_gene: TRBJ1-1
d_gene: NA
abundance: few
CDR3aa: CASSREGPTEAFF
CDR3nt: TGCGCCAGCAGCCGGGAGGGGCCCACTGAAGCTTTCTTT

v_gene: TRBV7-8
j_gene: TRBJ2-5
d_gene: NA
abundance: few
CDR3aa: CASSLALATQETQYF
CDR3nt: TGTGCCAGCAGCTTAGCTTTGGCAACGCAAGAGACCCAGTACTTC

v_gene: TRBV19
j_gene: TRBJ2-2
d_gene: NA
abundance: NA
CDR3aa: CASPTELFF
CDR3nt: TGTGCCAGCCCCACCGAGCTGTTTTTT

v_gene: TRBV15
j_gene: TRBJ1-1
d_gene: NA
abundance: NA
CDR3aa: CATSSKVLNTEAFF
CDR3nt: TGTGCCACCAGCAGCAAAGTACTTAACACTGAAGCTTTCTTT

v_gene: TRBV10-3
j_gene: TRBJ2-1
d_gene: NA
abundance: NA
CDR3aa: CAISATGEQFF
CDR3nt: TGTGCCATCAGCGCTACGGGAGAGCAGTTCTTC

v_gene: TRBV2
j_gene: TRBJ2-1
d_gene: TRBD2
abundance: NA
CDR3aa: CASSETSGRNPYNEQFF
CDR3nt: TGTGCCAGCAGTGAGACTAGCGGGAGGAACCCCTACAATGAGCAGTTCTTC

v_gene: TRBV4-1
j_gene: TRBJ2-1
d_gene: TRBD2
abundance: few
CDR3aa: CASSQDRLAGFEQFF
CDR3nt: TGCGCCAGCAGCCAAGATCGGCTAGCGGGGTTTGAGCAGTTCTTC

v_gene: TRBV6-2/TRBV6-3
j_gene: TRBJ2-7
d_gene: NA
abundance: NA
CDR3aa: CASHHVPGTSSSYEQYF
CDR3nt: TGTGCCAGCCATCACGTTCCTGGGACGTCAAGCTCCTACGAGCAGTACTTC